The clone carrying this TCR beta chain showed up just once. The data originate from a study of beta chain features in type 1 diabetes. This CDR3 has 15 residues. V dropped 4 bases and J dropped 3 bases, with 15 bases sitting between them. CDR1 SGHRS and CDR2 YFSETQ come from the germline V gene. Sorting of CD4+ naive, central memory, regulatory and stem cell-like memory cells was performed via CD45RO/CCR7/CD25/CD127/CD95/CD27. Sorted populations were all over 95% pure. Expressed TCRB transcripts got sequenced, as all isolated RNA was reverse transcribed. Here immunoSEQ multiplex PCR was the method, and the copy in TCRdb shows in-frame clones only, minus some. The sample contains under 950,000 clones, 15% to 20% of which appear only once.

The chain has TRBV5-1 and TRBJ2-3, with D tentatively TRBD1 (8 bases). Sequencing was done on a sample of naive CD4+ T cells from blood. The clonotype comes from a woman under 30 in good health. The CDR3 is CASSRTGGGTDTQYF. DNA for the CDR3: TGCGCCAGCAGCAGAACAGGGGGAGGGACAGATACGCAGTATTTT. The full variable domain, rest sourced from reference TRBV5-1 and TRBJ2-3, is KAGVTQTPRYLIKTRGQQVTLSCSPISGHRSVSWYQQTPGQGLQFLFEYFSETQRNKGNFPGRFSGRQFSNSRSEMNVSTLELGDSALYLCASSRTGGGTDTQYFGPGTRLTVL.